This T cell receptor (beta chain) was identified in a study of shared clonotypes between healthy human individuals. Study-level information: Sampling drew on donors who were two women and a few men aged 18 to 49. Each donor's CD4 naive and CD4 memory cells filled three plates apiece, CD8 naive two, and CD8 memory one.

Overall study findings and caveats: Between a handful of donors, naive CD4 clonotypes were shared at a level of around 4.8%. Donor clonotype sharing was expected to depend on sequencing depth.

Measured with immunoSEQ multiplex PCR; TCRdb has only the in-frame clones, and not every one. The data contain 2 million or so clones, roughly 95% of them seen just once; the ten biggest clones take up around 1.1%. Terminally differentiated effector memory CD45RA+ cells were excluded by CCR7 positive selection of CD45RO-negative cells. Concerning this clone: What it recognizes is unknown.

CDR1 MDHEN and CDR2 SYDVKM come from the germline V gene. The junction had 6 bases not matched to a gene; V was cut back by 6 bases and J by 4 bases. The CDR3 spans 14 residues. The receptor's source is a man between 18 and 35 years old in good health. This chain connects TRBV28 to TRBJ1-1, with 9 nucleotides matching TRBD1. The sample was naive CD8+ T cells sorted from blood. The CDR3 region has the DNA TGTGCCAGCAGGACACAGGGGGCGGGCACTGAAGCTTTCTTT. Protein sequence: CASRTQGAGTEAFF.